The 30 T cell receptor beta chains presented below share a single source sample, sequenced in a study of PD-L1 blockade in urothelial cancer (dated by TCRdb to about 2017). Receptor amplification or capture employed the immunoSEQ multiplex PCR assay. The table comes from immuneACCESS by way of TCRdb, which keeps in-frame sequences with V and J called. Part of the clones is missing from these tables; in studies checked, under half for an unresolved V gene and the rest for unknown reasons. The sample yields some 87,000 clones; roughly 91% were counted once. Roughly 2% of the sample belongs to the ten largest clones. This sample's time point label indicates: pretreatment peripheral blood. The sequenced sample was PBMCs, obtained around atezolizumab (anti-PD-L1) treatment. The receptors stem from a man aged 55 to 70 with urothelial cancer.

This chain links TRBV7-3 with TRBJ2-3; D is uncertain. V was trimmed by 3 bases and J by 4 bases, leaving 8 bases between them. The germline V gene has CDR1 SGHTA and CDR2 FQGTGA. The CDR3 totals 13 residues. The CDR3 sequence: CASSFYYSDTQYF. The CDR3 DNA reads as TGTGCCAGCAGCTTCTACTATTCAGATACGCAGTATTTT.

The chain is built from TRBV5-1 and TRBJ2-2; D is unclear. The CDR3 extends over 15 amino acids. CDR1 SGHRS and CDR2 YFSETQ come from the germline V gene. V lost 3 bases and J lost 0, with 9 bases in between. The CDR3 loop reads CASSSRNPNTGELFF. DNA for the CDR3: TGCGCCAGCAGCTCCAGGAATCCGAACACCGGGGAGCTGTTTTTT.

CDR3 DNA sequence: TGTGCCAGCAGTGAACAAAGCGGGGGGACGAATACGCAGTATTTT. Translation: CASSEQSGGTNTQYF. V is TRBV6-1 and J is TRBJ2-3; 9 bases map to TRBD2. The germline V gene encodes CDR1 MNHNS and CDR2 SASEGT. Germline trimming cut 2 bases from V and 7 bases from J; bases unmatched to any gene: 7. The CDR3 is made up of 15 amino acids.

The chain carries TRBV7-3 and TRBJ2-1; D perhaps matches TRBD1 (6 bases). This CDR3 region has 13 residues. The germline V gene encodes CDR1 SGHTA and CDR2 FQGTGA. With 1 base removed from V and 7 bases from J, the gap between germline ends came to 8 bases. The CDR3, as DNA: TGTGCCAGCAGCTTAAACAGGGTTAATGAGCAGTTCTTC. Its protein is CASSLNRVNEQFF.

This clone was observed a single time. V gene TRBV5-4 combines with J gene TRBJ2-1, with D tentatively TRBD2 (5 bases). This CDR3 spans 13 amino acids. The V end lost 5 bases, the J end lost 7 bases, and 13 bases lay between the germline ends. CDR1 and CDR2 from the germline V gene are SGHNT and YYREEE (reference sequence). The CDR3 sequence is CASSPGFLNEQFF. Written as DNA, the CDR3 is TGTGCCAGCAGTCCGGGGTTTCTGAATGAGCAGTTCTTC.

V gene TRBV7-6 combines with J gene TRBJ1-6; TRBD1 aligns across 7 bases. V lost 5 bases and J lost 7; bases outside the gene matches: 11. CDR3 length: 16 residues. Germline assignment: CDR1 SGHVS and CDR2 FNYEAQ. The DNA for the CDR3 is TGTGCCAGCAGCCCGTACTTCACAGGGGACAATTCACCCCTCCACTTT. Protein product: CASSPYFTGDNSPLHF.

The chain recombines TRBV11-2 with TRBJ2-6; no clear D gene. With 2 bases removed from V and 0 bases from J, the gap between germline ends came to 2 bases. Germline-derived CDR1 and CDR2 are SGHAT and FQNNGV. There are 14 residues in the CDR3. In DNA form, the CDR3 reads TGTGCCAGCAGCTTACTCTCTGGGGCCAACGTCCTGACTTTC. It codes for CASSLLSGANVLTF.

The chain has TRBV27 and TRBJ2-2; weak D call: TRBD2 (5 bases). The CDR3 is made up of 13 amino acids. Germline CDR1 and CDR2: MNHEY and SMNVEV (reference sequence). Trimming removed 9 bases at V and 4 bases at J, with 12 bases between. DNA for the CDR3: TGTGCCAGTTCCTCCCGGGGCACCGGGGAGCTGTTTTTT. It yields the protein CASSSRGTGELFF.

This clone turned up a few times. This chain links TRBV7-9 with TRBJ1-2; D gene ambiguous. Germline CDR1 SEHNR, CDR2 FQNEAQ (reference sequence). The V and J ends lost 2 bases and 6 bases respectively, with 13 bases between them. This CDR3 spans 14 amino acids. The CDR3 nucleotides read TGTGCCAGCAGCTTATCGGCGGGAAGTCATGGCTACACCTTC. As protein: CASSLSAGSHGYTF.

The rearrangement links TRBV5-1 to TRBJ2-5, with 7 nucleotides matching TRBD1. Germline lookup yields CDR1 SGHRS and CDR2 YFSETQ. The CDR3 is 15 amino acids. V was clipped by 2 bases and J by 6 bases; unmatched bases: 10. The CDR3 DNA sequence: TGCGCCAGCAGCTTTGAGGGGGCATCTAGGAAGACCCAGTACTTC. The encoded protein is CASSFEGASRKTQYF.

Here the CDR3 reads CASSFDGRQGSVNEKLFF. CDR3 nucleotides: TGTGCCAGCAGCTTCGACGGGAGACAGGGGTCCGTTAATGAAAAACTGTTTTTT. V usage is TRBV7-2 and J usage is TRBJ1-4; 8 bases align to TRBD1. The J segment lost 4 bases and the V segment lost 3 bases, leaving 13 bases of the junction unmatched. This CDR3 spans 18 amino acids. From germline, CDR1 is SGHTA and CDR2 FQGNSA.

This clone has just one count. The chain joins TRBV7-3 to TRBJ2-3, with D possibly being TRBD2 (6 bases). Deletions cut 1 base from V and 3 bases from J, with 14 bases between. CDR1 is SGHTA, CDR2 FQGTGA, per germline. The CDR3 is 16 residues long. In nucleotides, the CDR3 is TGTGCCAGCAGCTTAAGGGCGGGGTGGGGGACAGATACGCAGTATTTT. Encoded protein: CASSLRAGWGTDTQYF.

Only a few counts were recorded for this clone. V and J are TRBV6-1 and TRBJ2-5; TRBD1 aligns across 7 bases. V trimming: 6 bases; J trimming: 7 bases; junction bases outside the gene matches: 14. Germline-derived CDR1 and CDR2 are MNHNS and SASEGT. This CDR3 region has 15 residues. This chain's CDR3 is CASREAGGAPGTQYF. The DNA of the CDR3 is TGTGCCAGCAGGGAGGCAGGGGGTGCCCCGGGGACCCAGTACTTC.

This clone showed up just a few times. The CDR3: CASSPRGRVGNTIYF. The CDR3 bases are TGTGCCAGCAGTCCTAGGGGGCGCGTTGGAAACACCATATATTTT. The V call is TRBV7-9, the J call TRBJ1-3; 7 bases are a match to TRBD1. The CDR3 contains 15 residues. Germline V gene sequence: CDR1 SEHNR, CDR2 FQNEAQ (reference sequence). V shed 6 bases, J shed 3 bases, and the junction held 8 bases outside the gene matches.

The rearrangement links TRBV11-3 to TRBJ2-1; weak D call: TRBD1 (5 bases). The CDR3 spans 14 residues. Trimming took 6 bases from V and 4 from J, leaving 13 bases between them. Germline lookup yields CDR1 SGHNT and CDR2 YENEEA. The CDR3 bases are TGTGCCAGCAGTCCCAACAAGGGGTACAATGAGCAGTTCTTC. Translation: CASSPNKGYNEQFF.

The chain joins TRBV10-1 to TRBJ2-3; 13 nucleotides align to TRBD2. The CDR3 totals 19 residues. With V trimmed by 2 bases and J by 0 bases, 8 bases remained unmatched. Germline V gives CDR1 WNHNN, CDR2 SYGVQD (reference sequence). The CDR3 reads CASSEVPGLAGPSTDTQYF. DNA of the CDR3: TGCGCCAGCAGTGAGGTGCCGGGACTAGCGGGGCCCAGCACAGATACGCAGTATTTT.

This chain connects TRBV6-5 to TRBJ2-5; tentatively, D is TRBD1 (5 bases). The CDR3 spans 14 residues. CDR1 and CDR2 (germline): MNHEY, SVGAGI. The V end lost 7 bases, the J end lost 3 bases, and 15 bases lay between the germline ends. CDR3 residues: CASKSQGIEETQYF. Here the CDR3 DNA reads TGTGCCAGCAAGTCGCAGGGAATCGAAGAGACCCAGTACTTC.

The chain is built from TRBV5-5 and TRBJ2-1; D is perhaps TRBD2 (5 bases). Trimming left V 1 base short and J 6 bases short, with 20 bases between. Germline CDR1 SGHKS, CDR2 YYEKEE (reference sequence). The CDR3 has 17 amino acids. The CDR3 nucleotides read TGTGCCAGCAGCTTGCGAACGGGGATCCTCTCGAGCAATGAGCAGTTCTTC. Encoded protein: CASSLRTGILSSNEQFF.

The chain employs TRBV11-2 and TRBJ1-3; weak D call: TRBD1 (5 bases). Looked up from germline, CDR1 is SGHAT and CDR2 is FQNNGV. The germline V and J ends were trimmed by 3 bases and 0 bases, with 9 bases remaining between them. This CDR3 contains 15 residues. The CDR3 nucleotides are TGTGCCAGCAGCTTTGACAGCTACTCTGGAAACACCATATATTTT. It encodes CASSFDSYSGNTIYF.

CDR3 in amino acids: CASSSQGARGDTQYF. Written as DNA, the CDR3 is TGTGCCAGCAGTTCTCAGGGGGCCCGCGGCGATACGCAGTATTTT. This chain links TRBV28 with TRBJ2-3; 8 bases match TRBD1. The CDR3 is made up of 15 amino acids. Germline CDR1 reads MDHEN; CDR2 reads SYDVKM. The V gene end was trimmed by 4 bases and the J gene end by 6 bases; junction bases not matched to a gene: 9.

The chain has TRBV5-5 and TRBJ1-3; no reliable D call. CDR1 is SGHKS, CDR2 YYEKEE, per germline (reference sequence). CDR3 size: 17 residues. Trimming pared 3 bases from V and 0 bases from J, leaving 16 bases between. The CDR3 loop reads CASSWAPPGNSGNTIYF. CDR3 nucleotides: TGTGCCAGCAGCTGGGCCCCCCCCGGGAACTCTGGAAACACCATATATTTT.

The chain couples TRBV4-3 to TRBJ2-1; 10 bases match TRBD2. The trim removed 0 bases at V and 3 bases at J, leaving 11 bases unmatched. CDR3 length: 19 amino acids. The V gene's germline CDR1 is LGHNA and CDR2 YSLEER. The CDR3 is CASSQDRPSGGAYYNEQFF. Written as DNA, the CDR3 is TGCGCCAGCAGCCAAGATAGGCCAAGCGGGGGGGCTTACTACAATGAGCAGTTCTTC.

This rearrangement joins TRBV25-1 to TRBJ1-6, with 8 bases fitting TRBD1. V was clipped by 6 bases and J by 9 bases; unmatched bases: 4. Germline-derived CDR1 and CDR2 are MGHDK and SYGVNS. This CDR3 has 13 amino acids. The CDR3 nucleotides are TGTGCCAGCAGCGCTGACAGGGGTTCACCCCTCCACTTT. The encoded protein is CASSADRGSPLHF.

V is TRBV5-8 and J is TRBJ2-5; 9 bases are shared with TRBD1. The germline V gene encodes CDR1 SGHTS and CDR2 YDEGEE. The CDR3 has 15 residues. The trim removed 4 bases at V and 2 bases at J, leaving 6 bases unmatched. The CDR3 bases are TGTGCCAGCAGCGGGGACAGGGCCACACAAGAGACCCAGTACTTC. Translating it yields CASSGDRATQETQYF.

The CDR3 sequence: CASSFRSQGGYGYTF. CDR3 DNA sequence: TGTGCCAGCAGTTTTCGTTCGCAGGGCGGCTATGGCTACACCTTC. The chain carries TRBV28 and TRBJ1-2, with D perhaps TRBD1 (5 bases). This CDR3 has 15 residues. Trimming removed 3 bases at V and 4 bases at J, with 15 bases between. Germline values: CDR1 MDHEN, CDR2 SYDVKM.

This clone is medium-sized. The CDR3 sequence: CASSLGKGQLNYGYTF. In DNA, the CDR3 is TGTGCCAGCAGTTTAGGCAAGGGACAGCTCAACTATGGCTACACCTTC. The V gene is TRBV27, the J gene TRBJ1-2; 7 nucleotides match TRBD1. The V gene end was trimmed by 2 bases and the J gene end by 2 bases; junction bases not matched to a gene: 8. The CDR3 is 16 amino acids. Per the germline V gene, CDR1 is MNHEY and CDR2 is SMNVEV (reference sequence).

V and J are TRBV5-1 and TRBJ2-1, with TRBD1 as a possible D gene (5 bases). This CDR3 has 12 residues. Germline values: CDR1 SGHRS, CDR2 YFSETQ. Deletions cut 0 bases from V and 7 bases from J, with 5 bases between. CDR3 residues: CASSLEGNEQFF. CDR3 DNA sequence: TGCGCCAGCAGCTTGGAGGGGAATGAGCAGTTCTTC.

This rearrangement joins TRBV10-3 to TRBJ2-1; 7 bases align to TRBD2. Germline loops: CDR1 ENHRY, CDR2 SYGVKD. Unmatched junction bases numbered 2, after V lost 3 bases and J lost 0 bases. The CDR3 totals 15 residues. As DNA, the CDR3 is TGTGCCATCAGTGAACGGGAGGTCTCCTACAATGAGCAGTTCTTC. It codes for CAISEREVSYNEQFF.

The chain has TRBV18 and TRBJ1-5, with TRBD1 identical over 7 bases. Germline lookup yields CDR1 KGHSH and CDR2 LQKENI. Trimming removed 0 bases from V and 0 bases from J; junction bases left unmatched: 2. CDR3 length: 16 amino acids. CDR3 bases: TGTGCCAGCTCACCACCGGGACAGAATAGCAATCAGCCCCAGCATTTT. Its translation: CASSPPGQNSNQPQHF.

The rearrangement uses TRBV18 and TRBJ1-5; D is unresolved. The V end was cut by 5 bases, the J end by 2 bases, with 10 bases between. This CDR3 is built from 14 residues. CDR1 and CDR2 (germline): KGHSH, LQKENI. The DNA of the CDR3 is TGTGCCAGCTCAGCTGCGGGAGGCAATCAGCCCCAGCATTTT. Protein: CASSAAGGNQPQHF.